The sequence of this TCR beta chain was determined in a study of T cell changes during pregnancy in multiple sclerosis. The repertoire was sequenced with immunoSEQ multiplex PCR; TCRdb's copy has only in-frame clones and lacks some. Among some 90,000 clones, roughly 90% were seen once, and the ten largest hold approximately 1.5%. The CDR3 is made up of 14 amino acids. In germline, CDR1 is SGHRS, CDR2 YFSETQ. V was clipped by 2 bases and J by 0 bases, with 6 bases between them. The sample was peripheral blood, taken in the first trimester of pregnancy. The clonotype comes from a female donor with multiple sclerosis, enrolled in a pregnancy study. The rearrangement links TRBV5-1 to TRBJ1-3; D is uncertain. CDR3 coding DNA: TGCGCCAGCAGCTTTGAGAGCTCTGGAAACACCATATATTTT. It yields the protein CASSFESSGNTIYF.